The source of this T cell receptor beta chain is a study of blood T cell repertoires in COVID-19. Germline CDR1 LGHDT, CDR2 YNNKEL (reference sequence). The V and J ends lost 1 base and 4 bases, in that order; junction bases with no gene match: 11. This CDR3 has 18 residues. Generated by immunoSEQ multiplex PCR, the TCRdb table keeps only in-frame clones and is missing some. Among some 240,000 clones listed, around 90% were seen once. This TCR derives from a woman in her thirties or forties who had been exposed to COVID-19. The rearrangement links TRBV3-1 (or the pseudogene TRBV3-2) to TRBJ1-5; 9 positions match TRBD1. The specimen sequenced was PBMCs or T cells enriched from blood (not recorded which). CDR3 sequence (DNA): TGTGCCAGCAGCCAAGGAAAGAGGGGACAGGGTTATAATCAGCCCCAGCATTTT. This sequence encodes CASSQGKRGQGYNQPQHF.